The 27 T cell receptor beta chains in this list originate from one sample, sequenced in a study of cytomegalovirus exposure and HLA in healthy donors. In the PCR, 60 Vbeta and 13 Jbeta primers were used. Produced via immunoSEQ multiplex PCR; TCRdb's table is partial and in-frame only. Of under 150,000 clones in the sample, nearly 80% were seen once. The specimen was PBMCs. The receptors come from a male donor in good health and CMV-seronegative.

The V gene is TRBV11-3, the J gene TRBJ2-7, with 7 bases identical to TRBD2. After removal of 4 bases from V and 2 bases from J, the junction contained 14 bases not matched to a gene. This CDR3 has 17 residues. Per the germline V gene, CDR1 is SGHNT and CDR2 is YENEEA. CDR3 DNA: TGTGCCAGCAGCTGGGGGGAGGGAGCGGGTAAGACCTACGAGCAGTACTTC. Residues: CASSWGEGAGKTYEQYF.

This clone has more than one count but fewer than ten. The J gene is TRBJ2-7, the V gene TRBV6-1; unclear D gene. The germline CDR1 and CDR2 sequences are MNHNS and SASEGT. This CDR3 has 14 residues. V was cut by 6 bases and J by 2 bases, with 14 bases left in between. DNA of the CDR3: TGTGCCAGCAGCCCGAAGGCCCAGGCCTACGAGCAGTACTTC. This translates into CASSPKAQAYEQYF.

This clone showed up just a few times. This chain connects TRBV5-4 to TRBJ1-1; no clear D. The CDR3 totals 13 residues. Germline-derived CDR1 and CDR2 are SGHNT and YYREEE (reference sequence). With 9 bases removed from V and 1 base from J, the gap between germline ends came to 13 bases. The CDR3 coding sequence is TGTGCCACCTCACTCGGGGAGAACACTGAAGCTTTCTTT. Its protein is CATSLGENTEAFF.

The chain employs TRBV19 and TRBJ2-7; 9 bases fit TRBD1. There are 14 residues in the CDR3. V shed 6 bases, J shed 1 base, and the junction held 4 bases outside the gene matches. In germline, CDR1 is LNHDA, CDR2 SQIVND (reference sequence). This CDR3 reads CASSPGTGSYEQYF. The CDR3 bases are TGTGCCAGTAGCCCCGGGACAGGGTCCTACGAGCAGTACTTC.

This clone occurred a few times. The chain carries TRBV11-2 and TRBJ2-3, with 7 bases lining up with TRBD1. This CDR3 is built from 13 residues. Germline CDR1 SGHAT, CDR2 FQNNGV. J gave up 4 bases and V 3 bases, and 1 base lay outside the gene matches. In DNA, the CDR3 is TGTGCCAGCAGCTTTACAGGGGCAGATACGCAGTATTTT. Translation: CASSFTGADTQYF.

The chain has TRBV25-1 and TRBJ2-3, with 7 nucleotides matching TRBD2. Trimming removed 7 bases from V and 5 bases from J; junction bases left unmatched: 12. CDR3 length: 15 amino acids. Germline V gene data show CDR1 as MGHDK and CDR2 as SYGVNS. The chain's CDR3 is CASKRAGPREDTQYF. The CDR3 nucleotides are TGTGCCAGCAAAAGAGCGGGGCCTAGGGAAGATACGCAGTATTTT.

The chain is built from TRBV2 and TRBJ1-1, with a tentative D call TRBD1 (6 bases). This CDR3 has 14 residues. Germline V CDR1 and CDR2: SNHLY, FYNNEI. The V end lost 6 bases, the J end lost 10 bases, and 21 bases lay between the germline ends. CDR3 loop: CASSTDREGSAAFF. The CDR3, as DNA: TGTGCCAGCAGCACGGACAGAGAAGGTTCTGCAGCTTTCTTT.

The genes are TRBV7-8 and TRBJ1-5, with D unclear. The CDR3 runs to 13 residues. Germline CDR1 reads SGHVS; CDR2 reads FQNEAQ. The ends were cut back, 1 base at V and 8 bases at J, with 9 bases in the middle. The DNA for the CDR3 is TGTGCCAGCAGCTTAGGACCGCGGGAGCCCCAGCATTTT. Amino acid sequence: CASSLGPREPQHF.

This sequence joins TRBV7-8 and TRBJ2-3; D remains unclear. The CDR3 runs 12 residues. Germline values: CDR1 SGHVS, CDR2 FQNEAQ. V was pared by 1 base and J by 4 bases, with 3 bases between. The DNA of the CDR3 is TGTGCCAGCAGCTTAGACTCAGATACGCAGTATTTT. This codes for CASSLDSDTQYF.

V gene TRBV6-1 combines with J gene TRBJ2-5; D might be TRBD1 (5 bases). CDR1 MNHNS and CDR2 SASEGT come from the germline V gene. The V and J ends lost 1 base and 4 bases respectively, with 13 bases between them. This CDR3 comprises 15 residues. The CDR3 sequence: CASSEGQGDGETQYF. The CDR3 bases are TGTGCCAGCAGTGAAGGGCAGGGTGATGGAGAGACCCAGTACTTC.

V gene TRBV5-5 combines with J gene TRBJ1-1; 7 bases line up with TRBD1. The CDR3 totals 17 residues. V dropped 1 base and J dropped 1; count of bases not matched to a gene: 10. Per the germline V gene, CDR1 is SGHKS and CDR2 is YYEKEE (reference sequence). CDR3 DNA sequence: TGTGCCAGCAGCTTGAACCCCCTGGGACAGTCGAACACTGAAGCTTTCTTT. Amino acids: CASSLNPLGQSNTEAFF.

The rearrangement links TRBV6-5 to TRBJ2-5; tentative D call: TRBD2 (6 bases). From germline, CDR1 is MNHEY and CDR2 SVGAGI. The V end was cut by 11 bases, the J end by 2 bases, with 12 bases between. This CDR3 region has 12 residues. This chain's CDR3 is CAGGTPQETQYF. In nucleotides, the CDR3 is TGTGCCGGGGGGACCCCTCAAGAGACCCAGTACTTC.

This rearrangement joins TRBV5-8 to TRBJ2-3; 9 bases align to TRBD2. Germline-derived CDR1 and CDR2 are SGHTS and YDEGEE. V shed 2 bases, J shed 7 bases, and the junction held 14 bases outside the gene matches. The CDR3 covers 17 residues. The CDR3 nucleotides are TGTGCCAGCAGCTTCGAGGGGACGGCGGGGGGGCCGTATACGCAGTATTTT. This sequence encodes CASSFEGTAGGPYTQYF.

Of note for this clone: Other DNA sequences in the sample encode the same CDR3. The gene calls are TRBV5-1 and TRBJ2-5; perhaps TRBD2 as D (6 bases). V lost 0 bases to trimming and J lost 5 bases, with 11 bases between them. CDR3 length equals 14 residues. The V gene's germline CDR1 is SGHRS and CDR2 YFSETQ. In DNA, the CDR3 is TGCGCCAGCAGCTTGGTTGGAGGGCGGGAGACCCAGTACTTC. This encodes CASSLVGGRETQYF.

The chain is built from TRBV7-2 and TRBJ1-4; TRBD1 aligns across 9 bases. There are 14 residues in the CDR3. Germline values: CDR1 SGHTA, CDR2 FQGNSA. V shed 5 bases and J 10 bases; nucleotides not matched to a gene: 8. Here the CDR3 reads CASSHGQGLAKLFF. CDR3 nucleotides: TGTGCCAGCAGCCATGGACAGGGGTTAGCAAAACTGTTTTTT.

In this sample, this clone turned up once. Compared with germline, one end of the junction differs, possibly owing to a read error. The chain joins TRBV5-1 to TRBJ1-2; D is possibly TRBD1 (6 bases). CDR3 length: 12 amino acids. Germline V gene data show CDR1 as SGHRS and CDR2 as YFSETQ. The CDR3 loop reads CASRTDLYGYTF. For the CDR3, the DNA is TGCGCCAGCCGGACAGACCTTTATGGTTACACCTTC.

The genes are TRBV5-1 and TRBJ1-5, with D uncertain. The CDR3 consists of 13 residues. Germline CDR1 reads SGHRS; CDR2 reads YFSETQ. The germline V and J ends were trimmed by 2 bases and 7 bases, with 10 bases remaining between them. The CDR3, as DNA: TGCGCCAGCAGCTTCGAGGGCGGACAGCCCCAGCATTTT. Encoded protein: CASSFEGGQPQHF.

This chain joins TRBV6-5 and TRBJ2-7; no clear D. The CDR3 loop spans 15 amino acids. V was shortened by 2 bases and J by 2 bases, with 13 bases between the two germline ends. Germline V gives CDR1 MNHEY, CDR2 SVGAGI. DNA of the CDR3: TGTGCCAGCAGTTACCTTGACTCGCATCCCTACGAGCAGTACTTC. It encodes CASSYLDSHPYEQYF.

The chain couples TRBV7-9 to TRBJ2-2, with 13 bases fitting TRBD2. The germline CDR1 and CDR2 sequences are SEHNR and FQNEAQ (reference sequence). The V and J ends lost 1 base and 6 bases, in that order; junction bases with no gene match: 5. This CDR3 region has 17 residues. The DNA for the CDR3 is TGTGCCAGCAGCTTAGGGCGACTAGCGGGAGGCCCCGGGGAGCTGTTTTTT. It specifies CASSLGRLAGGPGELFF.

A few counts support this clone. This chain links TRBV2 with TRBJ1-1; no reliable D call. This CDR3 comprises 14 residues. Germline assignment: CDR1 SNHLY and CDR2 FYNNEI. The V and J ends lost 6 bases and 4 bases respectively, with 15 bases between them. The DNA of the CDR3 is TGTGCCAGCAGGGTTAGCCCCTCGGGCACTGAAGCTTTCTTT. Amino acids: CASRVSPSGTEAFF. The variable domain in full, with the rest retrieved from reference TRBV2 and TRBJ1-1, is EPEVTQTPSHQVTQMGQEVILRCVPISNHLYFYWYRQILGQKVEFLVSFYNNEISEKSEIFDDQFSVERPDGSNFTLKIRSTKLEDSAMYFCASRVSPSGTEAFFGQGTRLTVV.

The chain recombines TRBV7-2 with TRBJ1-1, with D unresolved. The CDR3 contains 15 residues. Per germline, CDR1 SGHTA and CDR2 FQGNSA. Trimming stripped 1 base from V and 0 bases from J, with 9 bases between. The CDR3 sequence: CASSLGPGMNTEAFF. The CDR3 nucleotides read TGTGCCAGCAGCTTAGGTCCAGGTATGAACACTGAAGCTTTCTTT.

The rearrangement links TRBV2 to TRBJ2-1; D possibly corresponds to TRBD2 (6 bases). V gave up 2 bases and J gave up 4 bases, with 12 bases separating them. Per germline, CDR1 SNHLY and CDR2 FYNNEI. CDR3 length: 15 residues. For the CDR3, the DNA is TGTGCCAGCAGTGAAAATGCCGGGGGATACAATGAGCAGTTCTTC. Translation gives CASSENAGGYNEQFF.

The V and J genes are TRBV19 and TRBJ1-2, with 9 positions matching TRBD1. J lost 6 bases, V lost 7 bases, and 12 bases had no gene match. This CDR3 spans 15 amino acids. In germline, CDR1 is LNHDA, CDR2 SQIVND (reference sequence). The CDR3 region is CASIRGGQGSDGYTF. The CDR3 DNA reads TGTGCCAGTATTAGGGGCGGACAGGGGAGTGATGGCTACACCTTC.

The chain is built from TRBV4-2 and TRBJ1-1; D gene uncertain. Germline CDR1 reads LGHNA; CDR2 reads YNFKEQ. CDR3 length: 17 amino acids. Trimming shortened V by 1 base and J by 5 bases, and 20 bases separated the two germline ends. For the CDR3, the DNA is TGTGCCAGCAGCCAAGGGGTTCAGCGGCGCTTGGTTACTGAAGCTTTCTTT. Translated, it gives CASSQGVQRRLVTEAFF.

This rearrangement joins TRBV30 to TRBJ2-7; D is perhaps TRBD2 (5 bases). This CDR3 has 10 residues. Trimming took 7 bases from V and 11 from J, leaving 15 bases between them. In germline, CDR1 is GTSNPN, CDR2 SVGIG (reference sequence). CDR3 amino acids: CASSREREYF. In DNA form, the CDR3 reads TGTGCCTCCAGCCGGGAACGGGAGTACTTC.

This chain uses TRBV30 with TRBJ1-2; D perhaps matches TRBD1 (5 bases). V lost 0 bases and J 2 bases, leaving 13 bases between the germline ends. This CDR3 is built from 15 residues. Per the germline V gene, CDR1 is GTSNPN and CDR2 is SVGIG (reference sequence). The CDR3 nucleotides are TGTGCCTGGAGTGTACTCGGGGGGATCAACTATGGCTACACCTTC. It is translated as CAWSVLGGINYGYTF.

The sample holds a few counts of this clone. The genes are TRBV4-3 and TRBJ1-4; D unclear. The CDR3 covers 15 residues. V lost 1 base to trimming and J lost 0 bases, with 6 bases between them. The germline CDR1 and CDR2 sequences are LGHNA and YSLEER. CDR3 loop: CASSQVTPTNEKLFF. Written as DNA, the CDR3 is TGCGCCAGCAGCCAAGTAACACCAACTAATGAAAAACTGTTTTTT.